These 21 T cell receptor beta chains share one sample of origin, sequenced in a study of human T cells and chemical hapten exposure. Using its own MiXCR run on the RACE reads, TCRdb lists one record per CDR3 protein. The sample lists about 260,000 distinct CDR3 sequences; about 9% were seen once. Time point reported: pre-sensitization, week 0. The treatment: therapeutic diphenylcyclopropenone sensitization with weekly scalp DPC. Here the sequenced sample was whole blood, taken in connection with sensitization to the hapten diphenylcyclopropenone (DPC). These receptors were collected from a woman aged 40 to 50 with alopecia areata. Some clones in this sample may be carry-over from other donors' samples.

There are many counts of this clonotype. The chain carries TRBV6-5 and TRBJ2-7, with D possibly being TRBD1 (5 bases). This CDR3 region has 13 residues. Germline assignment: CDR1 MNHEY and CDR2 SVGAGI. V shed 7 bases and J shed 1 base, with 11 bases lying between them. CDR3 amino acids: CASKGRLSYEQYF. The CDR3 DNA reads as TGTGCCAGCAAGGGGCGACTTTCCTACGAGCAGTACTTC.

This chain uses TRBV9 with TRBJ2-5; D perhaps matches TRBD1 (5 bases). In germline, CDR1 is SGDLS, CDR2 YYNGEE. The CDR3 consists of 17 residues. Trimming removed 0 bases at V and 1 base at J, with 16 bases between. This chain's CDR3 is CASSVGRRTGFQETQYF. The CDR3 DNA follows: TGTGCCAGCAGCGTAGGCCGAAGAACAGGCTTCCAAGAGACCCAGTACTTC.

V is TRBV2 and J is TRBJ2-2; tentative D call: TRBD1 (5 bases). The length of the CDR3 is 14 residues. V shed 6 bases and J shed 7 bases, with 15 bases lying between them. The germline CDR1 and CDR2 sequences are SNHLY and FYNNEI. The CDR3 DNA follows: TGTGCCAGCAGCGCCGACAGAATAGGCGGGGAGCTGTTTTTT. It specifies CASSADRIGGELFF.

The chain links TRBV7-3 to TRBJ2-5, with TRBD2 matching 14 bases. This CDR3 comprises 16 residues. J lost 5 bases, V lost 5 bases, and 7 bases had no gene match. The germline CDR1 and CDR2 sequences are SGHTA and FQGTGA. The CDR3 DNA reads as TGTGCCAGCAGCCCGGGACTAGCGGGAGTGCGGGAGACCCAGTACTTC. Its translation: CASSPGLAGVRETQYF.

The rearrangement joins TRBV5-1 to TRBJ2-7; a weak D match, TRBD2 (6 bases). V was pared by 4 bases and J by 2 bases, with 10 bases between. This CDR3 has 13 residues. Germline values: CDR1 SGHRS, CDR2 YFSETQ. The CDR3 DNA sequence: TGCGCCAGCAGCCTGGACTATACCTACGAGCAGTACTTC. Translating it yields CASSLDYTYEQYF.

The table lists this clonotype with a few counts. V usage is TRBV7-8 and J usage is TRBJ2-7; 10 nucleotides line up with TRBD2. The V segment lost 2 bases and the J segment 5 bases; nucleotides outside the gene matches: 9. Germline V gene data show CDR1 as SGHVS and CDR2 as FQNEAQ. The CDR3 length is 16 residues. The CDR3 loop reads CASSLWTSGPRNEQYF. The CDR3 DNA follows: TGTGCCAGCAGCTTATGGACTAGCGGCCCTAGGAACGAGCAGTACTTC.

This clonotype was detected only a few times. The V and J genes are TRBV7-2 and TRBJ2-3; 12 bases match TRBD2. The CDR3 is made up of 16 amino acids. J gave up 4 bases and V 5 bases, and 7 bases lay outside the gene matches. In germline, CDR1 is SGHTA, CDR2 FQGNSA. The CDR3 region is CASSRGLAGISDTQYF. CDR3 DNA sequence: TGTGCCAGCAGCAGAGGACTAGCGGGAATATCAGATACGCAGTATTTT.

This rearrangement joins TRBV6-1 to TRBJ2-6; D is perhaps TRBD1 (5 bases). Looked up from germline, CDR1 is MNHNS and CDR2 is SASEGT. CDR3 length: 17 residues. Trimming cost V 4 bases and J 1 base, with 14 bases left between them. CDR3 loop: CASSGALQESGANVLTF. The CDR3, as DNA: TGTGCCAGCAGTGGGGCCTTACAGGAGTCTGGGGCCAACGTCCTGACTTTC.

The chain uses TRBV28 and TRBJ2-7; 7 positions agree with TRBD2. This CDR3 is 15 amino acids long. From germline, CDR1 is MDHEN and CDR2 SYDVKM. The V segment lost 8 bases and the J segment 4 bases; nucleotides outside the gene matches: 14. In DNA, the CDR3 is TGTGCCAGCCATGGGGTCAGGGAGGGGCCTTACGAGCAGTACTTC. Its protein is CASHGVREGPYEQYF.

This clonotype has a handful of counts. The rearrangement uses TRBV11-2 and TRBJ2-3; D assignment may be TRBD1 or TRBD2 (5 bases each). Trimming pared 4 bases from V and 6 bases from J, leaving 11 bases between. Per the germline V gene, CDR1 is SGHAT and CDR2 is FQNNGV. CDR3 length: 13 amino acids. This CDR3 is CASSWGFGDTQYF. CDR3 DNA: TGTGCCAGCAGCTGGGGGTTCGGGGATACGCAGTATTTT.

Ten or more counts support this clonotype. This chain joins TRBV12-3 or TRBV12-4 and TRBJ2-5; D remains unclear. V was cut by 3 bases and J by 7 bases, with 15 bases left in between. The CDR3 loop spans 14 amino acids. CDR3: CASSFPDELGTQYF. The CDR3 region has the DNA TGTGCCAGCAGTTTCCCGGACGAGTTAGGGACCCAGTACTTC.

This clonotype was counted between two and nine times. The chain is built from TRBV7-9 and TRBJ2-5, with D possibly matching TRBD1 (6 bases). Germline V gene sequence: CDR1 SEHNR, CDR2 FQNEAQ (reference sequence). The CDR3 covers 14 residues. V was trimmed by 3 bases and J by 1 base, leaving 9 bases between them. The CDR3 sequence: CASSFRQVQETQYF. The CDR3 DNA is TGTGCCAGCAGCTTCCGACAGGTCCAAGAGACCCAGTACTTC.

The sample holds many counts of this clonotype. One end of the junction is discordant with germline, which a read error may explain. The chain couples TRBV18 to TRBJ2-7, with a weak D call TRBD2 (6 bases). Germline V CDR1 and CDR2: KGHSH, LQKENI. The CDR3 sequence is 14 residues long. The CDR3 bases are TGTGCCAGCTCGCCACCCGGGACTCCATACGAGCAGTACTTC. This translates into CASSPPGTPYEQYF.

The chain joins TRBV12-3 or TRBV12-4 to TRBJ2-2; D unresolved. The V and J ends lost 3 bases and 3 bases respectively, with 11 bases between them. The CDR3 length is 15 residues. The CDR3 DNA reads as TGTGCCAGCAGTTTTTTTGGGCAGTACACCGGGGAGCTGTTTTTT. As protein: CASSFFGQYTGELFF.

This clonotype was seen only a few times. The rearrangement links TRBV6-2 or TRBV6-3 to TRBJ1-5; no clear D. V was shortened by 2 bases and J by 7 bases, with 9 bases between the two germline ends. The CDR3 loop spans 13 amino acids. The germline gives CDR1 MNHEY, CDR2 SVGEGT. CDR3 nucleotide sequence: TGTGCCAGCAGTTACAACGGGCAGCAGCCCCAGCATTTT. It translates to CASSYNGQQPQHF.

The V and J genes are TRBV20-1 and TRBJ2-1; 7 bases are shared with TRBD2. This CDR3 has 15 amino acids. J was trimmed by 6 bases and V by 5 bases; bases with no gene match: 13. Germline CDR1 DFQATT, CDR2 SNEGSKA (reference sequence). The DNA of the CDR3 is TGCAGTGCTGGGGGAGGGGAGACCCAATCCAATGAGCAGTTCTTC. As protein: CSAGGGETQSNEQFF.

This chain uses TRBV11-1 with TRBJ2-1, with D perhaps being TRBD1 or TRBD2 (5 bases each). CDR3 length: 12 residues. Trimming shortened V by 3 bases and J by 8 bases, and 8 bases separated the two germline ends. The germline V gene encodes CDR1 SGHAT and CDR2 FQDESV (reference sequence). CDR3 amino acids: CASSLGRYEQFF. CDR3 in DNA: TGTGCCAGCAGCTTGGGACGCTATGAGCAGTTCTTC.

The chain recombines TRBV12-3 or TRBV12-4 with TRBJ2-7; D remains unclear. V was clipped by 3 bases and J by 4 bases, with 13 bases between them. The CDR3 consists of 14 residues. The DNA for the CDR3 is TGTGCCAGCAGTTTGAGCCCTATTTGGTACGAGCAGTACTTC. It specifies CASSLSPIWYEQYF.

This clonotype turned up a few times. The chain joins TRBV29-1 to TRBJ2-1; 16 bases are a match to TRBD2. The germline CDR1 and CDR2 sequences are SQVTM and ANQGSEA. Trimming took 6 bases from V and 9 from J; bases not matched to a gene: 5. This CDR3 region has 14 residues. The CDR3 sequence is CSVPGLAGGAEQFF. The CDR3 DNA follows: TGCAGCGTCCCGGGACTAGCGGGAGGGGCTGAGCAGTTCTTC.

The rearrangement uses TRBV10-2 and TRBJ2-7, with 13 bases aligning to TRBD2. This CDR3 is built from 15 residues. The V and J ends lost 6 bases and 2 bases, in that order; junction bases with no gene match: 4. Germline assignment: CDR1 WSHSY and CDR2 SAAADI. The CDR3 region is CASSITSGRAYEQYF. The CDR3, as DNA: TGCGCCAGCAGCATTACTAGCGGGAGGGCCTACGAGCAGTACTTC.

This chain joins TRBV20-1 and TRBJ2-6; D is ambiguous. Per the germline V gene, CDR1 is DFQATT and CDR2 is SNEGSKA (reference sequence). V gave up 2 bases and J gave up 9 bases, with 23 bases separating them. This CDR3 is 17 amino acids long. DNA for the CDR3: TGCAGTGCTAGACTGGTTGGGTACTTTCAATCGGACAACGTCCTGACTTTC. This codes for CSARLVGYFQSDNVLTF.